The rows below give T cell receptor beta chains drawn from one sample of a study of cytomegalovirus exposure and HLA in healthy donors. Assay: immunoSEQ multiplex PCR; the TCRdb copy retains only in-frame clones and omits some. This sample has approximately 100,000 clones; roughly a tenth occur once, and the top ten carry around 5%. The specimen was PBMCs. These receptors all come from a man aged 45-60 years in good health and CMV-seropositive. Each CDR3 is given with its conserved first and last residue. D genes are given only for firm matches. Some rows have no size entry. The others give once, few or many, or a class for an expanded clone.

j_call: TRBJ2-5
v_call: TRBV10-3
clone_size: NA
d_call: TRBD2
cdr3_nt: TGTGCCATCAGCCCGGGGGAGGGGTCGACCCAGTACTTC
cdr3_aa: CAISPGEGSTQYF

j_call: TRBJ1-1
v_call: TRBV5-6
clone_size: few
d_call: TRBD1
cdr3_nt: TGTGCCAGCAGCAGGACAGGGACGAACACTGAAGCTTTCTTT
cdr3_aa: CASSRTGTNTEAFF

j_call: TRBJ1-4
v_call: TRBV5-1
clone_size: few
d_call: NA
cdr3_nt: TGCGCCAGCAGCCCAATTGGGGGGAGGAATGAAAAACTGTTTTTT
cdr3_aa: CASSPIGGRNEKLFF

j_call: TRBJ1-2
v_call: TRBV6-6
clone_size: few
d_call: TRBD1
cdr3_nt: TGTGCCACCCGTAACAGGGGTGACTATGGCTACACCTTC
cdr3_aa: CATRNRGDYGYTF

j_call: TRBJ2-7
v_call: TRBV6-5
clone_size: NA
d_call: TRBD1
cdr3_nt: TGTGCCAGCAGTTACAGTGACAGGGGAACGTACGAGCAGTACTTC
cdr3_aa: CASSYSDRGTYEQYF

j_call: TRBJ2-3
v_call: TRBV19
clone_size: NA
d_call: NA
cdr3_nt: TGTGCCAGTAGTACGTACCTCCCGGCGGAGGACACAGATACGCAGTATTTT
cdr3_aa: CASSTYLPAEDTDTQYF

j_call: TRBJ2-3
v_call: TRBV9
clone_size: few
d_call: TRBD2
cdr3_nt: TGTGCCAGCCGCCGGGGGGGGCGGGAGACAGATACGCAGTATTTT
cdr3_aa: CASRRGGRETDTQYF

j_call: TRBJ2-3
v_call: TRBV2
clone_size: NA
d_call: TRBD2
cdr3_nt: TGTGCCAGCAGTGTCGGGAGGGCAAGTGATACGCAGTATTTT
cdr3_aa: CASSVGRASDTQYF

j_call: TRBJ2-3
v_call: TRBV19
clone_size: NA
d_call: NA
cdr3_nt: TGTGCCAGTAGTCAATACAGCGATACGCAGTATTTT
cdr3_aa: CASSQYSDTQYF

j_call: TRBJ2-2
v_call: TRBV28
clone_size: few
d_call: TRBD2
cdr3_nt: TGTGCCAGCAGTTCATGGACTAGCGGGAGGGGACGGTTCACCGGGGAGCTGTTTTTT
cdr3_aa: CASSSWTSGRGRFTGELFF

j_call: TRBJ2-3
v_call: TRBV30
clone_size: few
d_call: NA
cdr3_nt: TGTGCCTGCCTCGTCGGAGGGGGCGCGCAGTATTTT
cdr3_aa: CACLVGGGAQYF

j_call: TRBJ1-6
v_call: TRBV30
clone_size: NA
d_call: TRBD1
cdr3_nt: TGTGCCTGGAGTGAAAGGGACAGGGGACCGTATAATTCACCCCTCCACTTT
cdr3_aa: CAWSERDRGPYNSPLHF

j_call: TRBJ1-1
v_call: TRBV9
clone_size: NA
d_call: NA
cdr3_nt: TGTGCCAGCAGCCCTAGAGAGGGGAACACTGAAGCTTTCTTT
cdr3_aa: CASSPREGNTEAFF

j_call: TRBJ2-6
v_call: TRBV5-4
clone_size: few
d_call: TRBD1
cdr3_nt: TGTGCCAGCAGCTTGGCAGGGGGCTCTGGGGCCAACGTCCTGACTTTC
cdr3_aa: CASSLAGGSGANVLTF

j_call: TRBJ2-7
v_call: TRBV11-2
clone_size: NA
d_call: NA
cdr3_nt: TGTGCCAGCAGCTTAGATTCGGGGATGGGGCAGTACTTC
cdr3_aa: CASSLDSGMGQYF

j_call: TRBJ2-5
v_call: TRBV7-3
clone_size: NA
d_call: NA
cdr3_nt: TGTGCCAGCAGCTTATGGGGCGGCGAGACCCAGTACTTC
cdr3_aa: CASSLWGGETQYF

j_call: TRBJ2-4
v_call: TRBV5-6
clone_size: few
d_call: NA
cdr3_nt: TGTGCCAGCAGCCAAAGGTCCGGGAGAACAGCCAAAAACATTCAGTACTTC
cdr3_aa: CASSQRSGRTAKNIQYF

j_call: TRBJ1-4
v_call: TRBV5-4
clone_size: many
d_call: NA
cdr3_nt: TGTGCCAGCAGCTCGGGGGCAACTAATGAAAAACTGTTTTTT
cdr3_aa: CASSSGATNEKLFF

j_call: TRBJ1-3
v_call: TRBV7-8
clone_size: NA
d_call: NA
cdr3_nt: TGTGCCAGCAGCTCTCCCTCTGGAAACACCATATATTTT
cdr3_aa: CASSSPSGNTIYF

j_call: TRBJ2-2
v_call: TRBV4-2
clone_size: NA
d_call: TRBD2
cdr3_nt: TGTGCCAGCAGCCCCCAGAGGCTAGCGGGCACCGGGGAGCTGTTTTTT
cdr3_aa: CASSPQRLAGTGELFF

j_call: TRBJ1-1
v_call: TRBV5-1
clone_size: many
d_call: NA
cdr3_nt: TGCGCCAGCAGCTTACAGGGAGACACTGAAGCTTTCTTT
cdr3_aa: CASSLQGDTEAFF

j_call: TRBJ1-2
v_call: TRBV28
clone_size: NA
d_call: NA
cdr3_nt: TGTGCCAGCAGTTTCAGAAACTATGGCTACACCTTC
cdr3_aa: CASSFRNYGYTF

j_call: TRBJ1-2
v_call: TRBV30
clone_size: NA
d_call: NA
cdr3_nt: TGTGCCTGGAGTGTCGGGGGAGACTATGGCTACACCTTC
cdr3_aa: CAWSVGGDYGYTF

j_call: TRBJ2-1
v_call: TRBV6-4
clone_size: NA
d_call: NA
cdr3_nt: TGTGCCAGCAGTGATCCCACGAGGAGCTCCTACAATGAGCAGTTCTTC
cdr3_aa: CASSDPTRSSYNEQFF

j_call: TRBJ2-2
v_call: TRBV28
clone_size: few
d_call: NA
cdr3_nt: TGTGCCAGCAGCTCGGGGGACAGTAACACCGGGGAGCTGTTTTTT
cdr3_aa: CASSSGDSNTGELFF

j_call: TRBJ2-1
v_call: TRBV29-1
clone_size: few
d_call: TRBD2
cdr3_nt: TGCAGCGTTGTAGGACTAGCGGGAGATGAGCAGTTCTTC
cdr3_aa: CSVVGLAGDEQFF

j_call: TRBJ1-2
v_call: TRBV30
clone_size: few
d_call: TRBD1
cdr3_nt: TGTGCCTGGATACTAGGGGGCAGGTCCTATGGCTACACCTTC
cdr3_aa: CAWILGGRSYGYTF

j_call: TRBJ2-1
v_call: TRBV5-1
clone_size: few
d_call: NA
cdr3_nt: TGCGCCAGCAGCTTGGCCTGGGGAGCCAATGAGCAGTTCTTC
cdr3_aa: CASSLAWGANEQFF

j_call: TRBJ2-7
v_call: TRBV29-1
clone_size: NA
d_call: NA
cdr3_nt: TGCAGCGTTGGGGCTCTGAGCTCCTACGAGCAGTACTTC
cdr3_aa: CSVGALSSYEQYF

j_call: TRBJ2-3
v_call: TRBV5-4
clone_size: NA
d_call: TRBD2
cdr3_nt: TGTGCCAGCAGCTCGGGTAGAAAGCGGGGGAACACAGATACGCAGTATTTT
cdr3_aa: CASSSGRKRGNTDTQYF

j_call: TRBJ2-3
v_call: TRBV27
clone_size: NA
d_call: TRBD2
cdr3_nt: TGTGCCAGCAGTCTCCTAGCGGGAGTTCTAGATACGCAGTATTTT
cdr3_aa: CASSLLAGVLDTQYF

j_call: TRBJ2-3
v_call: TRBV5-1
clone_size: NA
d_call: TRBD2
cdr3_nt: TGCGCCAGCAGCACGGGACTAGCGGGAGGGACAGATACGCAGTATTTT
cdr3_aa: CASSTGLAGGTDTQYF

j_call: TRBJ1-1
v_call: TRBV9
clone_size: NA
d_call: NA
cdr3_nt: TGTGCCAGCAGCGTAGCCGGGAACACTGAAGCTTTCTTT
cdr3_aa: CASSVAGNTEAFF

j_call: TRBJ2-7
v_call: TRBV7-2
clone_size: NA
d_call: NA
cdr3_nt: TGTGCCAGCAGCTTAGAAAGGGACTTAGAGCAGTACTTC
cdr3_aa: CASSLERDLEQYF

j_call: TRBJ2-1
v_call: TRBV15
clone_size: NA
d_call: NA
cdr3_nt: TGTGCCACCAGCAGAGACCAGGGGGGCGGGGTAAGTCGGGAGCAGTTCTTC
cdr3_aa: CATSRDQGGGVSREQFF

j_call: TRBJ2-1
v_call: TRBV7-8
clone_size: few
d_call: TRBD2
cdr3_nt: TGTGCCAGCAGCCTGACAGGACTAGCGGGAGGAGATGAGCAGTTCTTC
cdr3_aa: CASSLTGLAGGDEQFF

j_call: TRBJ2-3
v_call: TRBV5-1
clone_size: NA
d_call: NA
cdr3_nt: TGCGCCAGCAGCTTCAGGCAGGGCGCAGATACGCAGTATTTT
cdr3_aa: CASSFRQGADTQYF

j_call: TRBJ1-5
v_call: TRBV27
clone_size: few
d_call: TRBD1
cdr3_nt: TGTGCCAGCGGTGACAGGGGGCACCAGCCCCAGCATTTT
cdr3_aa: CASGDRGHQPQHF

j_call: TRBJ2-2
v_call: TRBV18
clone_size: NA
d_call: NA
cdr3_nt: TGTGCCAGCTCACCAAGGGCCGGGGGAGGCACCGGGGAGCTGTTTTTT
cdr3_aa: CASSPRAGGGTGELFF

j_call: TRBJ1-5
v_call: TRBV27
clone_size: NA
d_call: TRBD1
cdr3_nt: TGTGCCAGCAAACCGGGACAGGTAGGAAATCAGCCCCAGCATTTT
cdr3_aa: CASKPGQVGNQPQHF

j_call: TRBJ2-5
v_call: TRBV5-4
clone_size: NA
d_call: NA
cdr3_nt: TGTGCCAGCAGCTTAGCCGAAAGGACCCAGTACTTC
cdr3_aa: CASSLAERTQYF

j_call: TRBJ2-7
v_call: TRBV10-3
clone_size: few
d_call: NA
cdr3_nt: TGTGCCGTAAGGCGGGACGCCTACGAGCAGTACTTC
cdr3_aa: CAVRRDAYEQYF

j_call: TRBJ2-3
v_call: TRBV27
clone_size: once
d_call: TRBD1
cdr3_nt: TGTGCCAGCAGAGAAGACAGGGACACAGATACGCAGTATTTT
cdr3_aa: CASREDRDTDTQYF

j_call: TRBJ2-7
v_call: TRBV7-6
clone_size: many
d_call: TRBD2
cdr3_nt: TGTGCCAGCAGCCGCGGGACTAGCGGGAACTACGAGCAGTACTTC
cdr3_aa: CASSRGTSGNYEQYF

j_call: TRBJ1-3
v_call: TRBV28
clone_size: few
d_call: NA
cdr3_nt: TGTGCCAGCAGTTTTGGCAGCTCTGGAAACACCATATATTTT
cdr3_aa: CASSFGSSGNTIYF

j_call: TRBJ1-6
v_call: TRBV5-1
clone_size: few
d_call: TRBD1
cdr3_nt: TGCGCCAGCAGCCCCCGGACAGGGGATGAGAGGAATTCACCCCTCCACTTT
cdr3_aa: CASSPRTGDERNSPLHF

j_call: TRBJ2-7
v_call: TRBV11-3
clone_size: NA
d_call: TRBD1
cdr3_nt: TGTGCCAGCAGCTTAGACGGGACAGGGTTCTACGAGCAGTACTTC
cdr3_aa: CASSLDGTGFYEQYF

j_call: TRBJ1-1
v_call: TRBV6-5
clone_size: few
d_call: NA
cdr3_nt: TGTGCCAGCAAAAGACAGACAGGGAACACTGAAGCTTTCTTT
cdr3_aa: CASKRQTGNTEAFF

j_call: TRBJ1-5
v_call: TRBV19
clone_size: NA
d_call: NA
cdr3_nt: TGTGCCAGTAGGACACCGTCTGGACGGGGTCAAGACGGCAATCAGCCCCAGCATTTT
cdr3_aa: CASRTPSGRGQDGNQPQHF

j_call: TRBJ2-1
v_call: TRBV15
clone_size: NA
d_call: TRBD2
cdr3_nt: TGTGCCACCAGCTTGGGAACTAGCGGGAGTTTCCATGAGCAGTTCTTC
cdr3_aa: CATSLGTSGSFHEQFF

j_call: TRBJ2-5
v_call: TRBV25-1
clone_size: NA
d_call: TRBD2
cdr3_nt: TGTGCCAGCAGTGATCTAGCGGAAGAGACCCAGTACTTC
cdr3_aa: CASSDLAEETQYF

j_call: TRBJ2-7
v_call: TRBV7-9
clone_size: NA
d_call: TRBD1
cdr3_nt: TGTGCCAGCAGCCTTCACGGGGGACAGGTCTCCTACGAGCAGTACTTC
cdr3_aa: CASSLHGGQVSYEQYF

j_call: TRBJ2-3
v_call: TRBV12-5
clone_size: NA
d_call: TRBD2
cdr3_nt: TGTGCTAGTGGTTTAGGGACTAGCGGTCGCACAGATACGCAGTATTTT
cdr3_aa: CASGLGTSGRTDTQYF

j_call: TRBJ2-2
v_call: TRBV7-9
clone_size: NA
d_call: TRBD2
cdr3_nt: TGTGCCAGCAGCGCAACTACTAGCGGGAGAGATACCGGGGAGCTGTTTTTT
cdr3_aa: CASSATTSGRDTGELFF

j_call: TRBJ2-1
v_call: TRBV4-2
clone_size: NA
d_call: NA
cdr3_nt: TGTGCCAGCAGCCAAGATACCGGGAGTGGTGGGAATGAGCAGTTCTTC
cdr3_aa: CASSQDTGSGGNEQFF